What follows are 16 T cell receptor beta chains derived from one specimen sequenced in a study of CD8 T cells in Susac syndrome (dated by TCRdb to between 2018 and 2020). Preparation of the library involved the immunoSEQ multiplex PCR assay. RNA was extracted using the RNeasy kit, and roughly 0.45 to 1 microgram was reverse transcribed with random hexamers. TCRdb reran the public reads through fastp at Q25 and MiXCR, keeping productive beta chains. Rows with one shared CDR3 protein collapse into an entry with the most common genes and DNA. For this sample the table gives about 300,000 distinct CDR3 sequences, of which around 92% were detected only once. Of the sample, about 0.063% is held by the ten largest clones. The sample taken for sequencing was CD4+ T cells from PBMCs. The origin of the receptors is a human donor with multiple sclerosis.

The CDR3 is CASSPQRARGYGYTF. The CDR3, as DNA: TGTGCCAGCAGCCCCCAACGGGCCAGGGGCTATGGCTACACCTTC. The chain combines TRBV7-9 with TRBJ1-2; the D gene is possibly TRBD1 (6 bases). V lost 5 bases and J lost 4, with 17 bases in between. Germline V gives CDR1 SEHNR, CDR2 FQNEAQ (reference sequence). This CDR3 spans 15 amino acids.

The chain links TRBV21-1 to TRBJ2-5. TRBV21-1 is marked as a pseudogene. The CDR3 sequence is 14 residues long. The CDR3 region is CASSKGRQWGTQYF. In DNA, the CDR3 is TGTGCCAGCAGCAAAGGGCGCCAGTGGGGAACCCAGTACTTC.

This clonotype has more than one count but fewer than ten. The V gene is TRBV2, the J gene TRBJ2-7; D gene ambiguous. The germline V gene encodes CDR1 SNHLY and CDR2 FYNNEI. The CDR3 length is 13 residues. Trimming removed 7 bases from V and 0 bases from J, with 10 bases in between. The CDR3 region has the DNA TGTGCCAGCACTTTCAGAGTCTCCTACGAGCAGTACTTC. Translation: CASTFRVSYEQYF.

J is TRBJ2-4 and V is TRBV29-1; 10 bases are a match to TRBD1. This CDR3 spans 12 amino acids. V was clipped by 6 bases and J by 6 bases; unmatched bases: 2. The germline V gene encodes CDR1 SQVTM and CDR2 ANQGSEA. The CDR3 nucleotides read TGCAGCGTCAGGACAGGGGGAAACATTCAGTACTTC. Its protein is CSVRTGGNIQYF.

This chain's CDR3 is CASSSGKSGRAYNEQFF. CDR3 coding DNA: TGTGCCAGCAGCTCAGGCAAAAGCGGGAGGGCCTACAATGAGCAGTTCTTC. The chain employs TRBV7-2 and TRBJ2-1; 10 bases map to TRBD2. The junction had 8 bases not matched to a gene; V was cut back by 4 bases and J by 2 bases. Germline V lookup: CDR1 SGHTA, CDR2 FQGNSA. This CDR3 is built from 17 residues.

V is TRBV28 and J is TRBJ2-7; TRBD2 aligns across 14 bases. J was trimmed by 10 bases and V by 4 bases; bases with no gene match: 6. The CDR3 is 14 residues long. The V gene's germline CDR1 is MDHEN and CDR2 SYDVKM. CDR3 amino acids: CASSSPGTSGRQYF. CDR3 sequence (DNA): TGTGCCAGCAGTTCCCCCGGGACTAGCGGGAGACAGTACTTC. Together with reference TRBV28 and TRBJ2-7, the CDR3 gives the full variable domain: DVKVTQSSRYLVKRTGEKVFLECVQDMDHENMFWYRQDPGLGLRLIYFSYDVKMKEKGDIPEGYSVSREKKERFSLILESASTNQTSMYLCASSSPGTSGRQYFGPGTRLTVT.

The chain carries TRBV7-2 and TRBJ2-2; D is perhaps TRBD2 (6 bases). CDR3 length: 14 residues. Trimming pared 7 bases from V and 6 bases from J, leaving 15 bases between. Germline V lookup: CDR1 SGHTA, CDR2 FQGNSA. CDR3 region: CASTSGVVPGELFF. The DNA for the CDR3 is TGTGCCAGCACGTCGGGGGTCGTGCCCGGGGAGCTGTTTTTT.

This chain uses TRBV3-1 with TRBJ1-6; tentatively, D is TRBD1 (5 bases). The V end lost 4 bases, the J end lost 7 bases, and 8 bases lay between the germline ends. CDR1 is LGHDT and CDR2 is YNNKEL in the germline V gene (reference sequence). CDR3 length: 13 amino acids. The CDR3 spells CASSPGDNSPLHF. CDR3 nucleotide sequence: TGTGCCAGCAGCCCGGGGGACAATTCACCCCTCCACTTT.

The CDR3: CSADQGGLDEQFF. The CDR3 DNA reads as TGCAGCGCCGACCAGGGGGGTCTGGATGAGCAGTTCTTC. The chain uses TRBV29-1 and TRBJ2-1; TRBD1 is a possible D gene (7 bases). Trimming removed 7 bases at V and 8 bases at J, with 18 bases between. Germline V gene data show CDR1 as SQVTM and CDR2 as ANQGSEA. This CDR3 region has 13 residues.

Only one count was recorded for this clonotype. V gene TRBV25-1 combines with J gene TRBJ2-3; TRBD2 matches 7 bases. The germline gives CDR1 MGHDK, CDR2 SYGVNS. J was trimmed by 6 bases and V by 6 bases; bases with no gene match: 12. This CDR3 is 15 amino acids long. The CDR3 DNA is TGTGCCAGCAGCTTAGCGGGTCAAAAGTCGGATACGCAGTATTTT. It codes for CASSLAGQKSDTQYF.

The genes are TRBV19 and TRBJ1-5; D possibly corresponds to TRBD1 (6 bases). This CDR3 spans 16 amino acids. Germline lookup yields CDR1 LNHDA and CDR2 SQIVND (reference sequence). The germline V and J ends were trimmed by 3 bases and 5 bases, with 17 bases remaining between them. CDR3 in amino acids: CASSIEGGEGYQPQHF. The CDR3 nucleotides are TGTGCCAGTAGTATCGAGGGGGGTGAGGGATATCAGCCCCAGCATTTT.

The V and J genes are TRBV24-1 and TRBJ2-2, with 12 positions matching TRBD2. This CDR3 is 17 amino acids long. The germline gives CDR1 KGHDR, CDR2 SFDVKD. The trim removed 5 bases at V and 7 bases at J, leaving 10 bases unmatched. The CDR3, as DNA: TGTGCCACCAGTGCTAATGGACTAGCGGGGATGGGCGGGGAGCTGTTTTTT. Its protein is CATSANGLAGMGGELFF.

The chain has TRBV19 and TRBJ2-1; 11 bases line up with TRBD2. This CDR3 contains 16 residues. The germline V gene has CDR1 LNHDA and CDR2 SQIVND (reference sequence). J lost 1 base, V lost 3 bases, and 2 bases had no gene match. CDR3 bases: TGTGCCAGTAGTATTAGGACTAGCGGGTCCTACAATGAGCAGTTCTTC. This codes for CASSIRTSGSYNEQFF.

This chain joins TRBV29-1 and TRBJ2-7, with TRBD1 as a possible D gene (5 bases). Trimming removed 1 base from V and 2 bases from J, with 6 bases in between. Germline-derived CDR1 and CDR2 are SQVTM and ANQGSEA. The CDR3 runs 12 residues. CDR3 loop: CSVEADTYEQYF. DNA of the CDR3: TGCAGCGTTGAAGCGGACACCTACGAGCAGTACTTC.

The V gene is TRBV14, the J gene TRBJ2-1, with 9 positions matching TRBD2. The CDR3 has 16 residues. V lost 4 bases and J lost 4; bases outside the gene matches: 8. Germline CDR1 reads SGHDN; CDR2 reads FVKESK. CDR3 coding DNA: TGTGCCAGCAGCCCAGTATCTAGCGGGACTTACAATGAGCAGTTCTTC. Residues: CASSPVSSGTYNEQFF.

This chain connects TRBV21-1 to TRBJ1-2; the listed D gene, TRBD1, was not tested against the DNA. TRBV21-1 is shown as a pseudogene. This CDR3 contains 13 residues. CDR3 coding DNA: TGTGCCAGCAGACAGGGGACCCCCTATGGCTACACCTTC. Its translation: CASRQGTPYGYTF.